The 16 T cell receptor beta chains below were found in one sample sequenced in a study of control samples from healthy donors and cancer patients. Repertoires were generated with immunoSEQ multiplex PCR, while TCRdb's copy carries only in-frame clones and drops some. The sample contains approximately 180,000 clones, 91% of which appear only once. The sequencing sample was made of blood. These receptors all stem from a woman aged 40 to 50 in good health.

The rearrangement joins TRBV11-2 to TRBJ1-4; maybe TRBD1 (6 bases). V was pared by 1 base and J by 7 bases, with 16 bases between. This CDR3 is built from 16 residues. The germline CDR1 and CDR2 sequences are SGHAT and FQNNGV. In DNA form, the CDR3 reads TGTGCCAGCAGCTTAGCCCCCGGGGGGCTGGGTGAAAAACTGTTTTTT. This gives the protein CASSLAPGGLGEKLFF.

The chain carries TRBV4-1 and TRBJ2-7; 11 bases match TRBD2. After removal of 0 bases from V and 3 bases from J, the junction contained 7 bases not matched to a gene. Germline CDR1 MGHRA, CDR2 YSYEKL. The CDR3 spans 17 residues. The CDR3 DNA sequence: TGCGCCAGCAGCCAAGACGGGCTAGCGGGGGGTGACTACGAGCAGTACTTC. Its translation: CASSQDGLAGGDYEQYF.

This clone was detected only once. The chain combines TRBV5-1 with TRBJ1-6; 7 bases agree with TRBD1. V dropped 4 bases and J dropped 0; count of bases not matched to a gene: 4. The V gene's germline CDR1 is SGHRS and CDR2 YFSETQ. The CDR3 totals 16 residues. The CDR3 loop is CASSPRQGSYNSPLHF. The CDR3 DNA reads TGCGCCAGCAGCCCGAGACAGGGCTCCTATAATTCACCCCTCCACTTT. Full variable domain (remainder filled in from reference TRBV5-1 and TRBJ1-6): KAGVTQTPRYLIKTRGQQVTLSCSPISGHRSVSWYQQTPGQGLQFLFEYFSETQRNKGNFPGRFSGRQFSNSRSEMNVSTLELGDSALYLCASSPRQGSYNSPLHFGNGTRLTVT.

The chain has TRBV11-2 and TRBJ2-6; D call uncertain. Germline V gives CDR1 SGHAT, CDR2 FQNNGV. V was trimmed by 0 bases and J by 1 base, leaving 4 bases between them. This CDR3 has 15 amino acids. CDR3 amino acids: CASSLDRSGANVLTF. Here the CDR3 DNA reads TGTGCCAGCAGCTTAGACCGATCTGGGGCCAACGTCCTGACTTTC. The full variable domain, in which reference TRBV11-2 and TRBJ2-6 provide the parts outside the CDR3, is EAGVAQSPRYKIIEKRQSVAFWCNPISGHATLYWYQQILGQGPKLLIQFQNNGVVDDSQLPKDRFSAERLKGVDSTLKIQPAKLEDSAVYLCASSLDRSGANVLTFGAGSRLTVL.

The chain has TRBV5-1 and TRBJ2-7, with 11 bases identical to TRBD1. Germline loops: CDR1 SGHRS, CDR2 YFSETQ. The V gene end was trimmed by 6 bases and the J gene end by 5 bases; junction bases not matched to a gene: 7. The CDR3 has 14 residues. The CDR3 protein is CASTRTGGVDEQYF. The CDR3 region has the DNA TGCGCCAGCACTCGGACAGGGGGCGTGGACGAGCAGTACTTC. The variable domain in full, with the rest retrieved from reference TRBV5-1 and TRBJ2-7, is KAGVTQTPRYLIKTRGQQVTLSCSPISGHRSVSWYQQTPGQGLQFLFEYFSETQRNKGNFPGRFSGRQFSNSRSEMNVSTLELGDSALYLCASTRTGGVDEQYFGPGTRLTVT.

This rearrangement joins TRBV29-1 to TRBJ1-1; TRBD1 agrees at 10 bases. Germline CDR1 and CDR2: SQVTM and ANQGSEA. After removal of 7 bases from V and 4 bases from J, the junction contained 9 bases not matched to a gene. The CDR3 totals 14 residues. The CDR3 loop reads CSAVRDRGATEAFF. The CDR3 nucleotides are TGCAGCGCCGTCCGGGACAGGGGTGCCACTGAAGCTTTCTTT.

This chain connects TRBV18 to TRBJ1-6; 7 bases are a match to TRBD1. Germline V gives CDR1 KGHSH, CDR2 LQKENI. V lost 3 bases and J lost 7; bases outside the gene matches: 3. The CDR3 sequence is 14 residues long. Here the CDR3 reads CASSPGRGNSPLHF. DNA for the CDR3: TGTGCCAGCTCACCGGGCAGGGGGAATTCACCCCTCCACTTT.

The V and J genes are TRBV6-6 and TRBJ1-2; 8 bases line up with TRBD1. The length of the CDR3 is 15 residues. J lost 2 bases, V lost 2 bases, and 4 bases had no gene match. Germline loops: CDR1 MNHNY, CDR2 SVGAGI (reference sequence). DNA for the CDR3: TGTGCCAGCAGTTACGGACAGGGAAGGAACTATGGCTACACCTTC. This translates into CASSYGQGRNYGYTF.

In DNA, the CDR3 is TGCGCCAGCAGCATCGACTCCTACGAGCAGTACTTC. Its translation is CASSIDSYEQYF. V is TRBV5-1 and J is TRBJ2-7, with D hard to call. The V gene's germline CDR1 is SGHRS and CDR2 YFSETQ. The CDR3 is 12 amino acids. V was pared by 4 bases and J by 0 bases, with 5 bases between.

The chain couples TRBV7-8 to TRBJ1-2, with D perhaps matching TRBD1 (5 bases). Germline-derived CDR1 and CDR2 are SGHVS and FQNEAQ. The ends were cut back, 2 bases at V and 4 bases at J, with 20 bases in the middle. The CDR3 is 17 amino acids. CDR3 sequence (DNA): TGTGCCAGCAGCTTACCAAGGGAGACAGCCCTCTCCTATGGCTACACCTTC. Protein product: CASSLPRETALSYGYTF.

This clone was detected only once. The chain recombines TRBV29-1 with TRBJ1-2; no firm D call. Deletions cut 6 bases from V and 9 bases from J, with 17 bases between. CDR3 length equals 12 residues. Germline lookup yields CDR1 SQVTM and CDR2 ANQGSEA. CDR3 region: CSVWERTTSYTF. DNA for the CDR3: TGCAGCGTCTGGGAGCGAACTACGAGCTACACCTTC.

This chain's CDR3 is CASSYSRGGAKNIQYF. In DNA form, the CDR3 reads TGTGCCAGCAGTTACTCGAGAGGGGGAGCCAAAAACATTCAGTACTTC. The chain recombines TRBV6-5 with TRBJ2-4, with TRBD1 as a possible D gene (6 bases). The CDR3 spans 16 residues. Trimming removed 0 bases from V and 0 bases from J, with 9 bases in between. The germline gives CDR1 MNHEY, CDR2 SVGAGI.

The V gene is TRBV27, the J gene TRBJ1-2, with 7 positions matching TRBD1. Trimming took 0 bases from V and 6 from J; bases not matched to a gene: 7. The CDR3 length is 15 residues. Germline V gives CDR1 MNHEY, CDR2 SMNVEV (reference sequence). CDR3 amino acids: CASSLSGQGGDGYTF. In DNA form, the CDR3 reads TGTGCCAGCAGTTTATCGGGGCAGGGGGGTGATGGCTACACCTTC.

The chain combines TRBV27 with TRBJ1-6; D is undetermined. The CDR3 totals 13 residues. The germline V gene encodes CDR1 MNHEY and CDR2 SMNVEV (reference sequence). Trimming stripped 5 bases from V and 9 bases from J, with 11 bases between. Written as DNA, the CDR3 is TGTGCCAGCAGTCCACTTTTGGGTTCACCCCTCCACTTT. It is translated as CASSPLLGSPLHF.

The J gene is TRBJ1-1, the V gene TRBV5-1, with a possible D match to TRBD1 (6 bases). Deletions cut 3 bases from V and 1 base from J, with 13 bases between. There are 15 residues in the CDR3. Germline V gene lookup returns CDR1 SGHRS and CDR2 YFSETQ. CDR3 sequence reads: CASSSRTGSNTEAFF. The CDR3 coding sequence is TGCGCCAGCAGCTCCCGAACAGGGTCGAACACTGAAGCTTTCTTT.

CDR3 protein: CASSKPQGMEAFF. Written as DNA, the CDR3 is TGTGCCAGCAGCAAACCACAGGGCATGGAAGCTTTCTTT. The chain carries TRBV7-9 and TRBJ1-1, with D possibly matching TRBD1 (6 bases). The germline gives CDR1 SEHNR, CDR2 FQNEAQ (reference sequence). The CDR3 sequence is 13 residues long. Trimming stripped 5 bases from V and 8 bases from J, with 15 bases between.